A selection of T cell receptor beta chains follows, all from one sample in a study of T cells in Graves' hyperthyroidism and ophthalmopathy. TCRdb re-analysed the multiplex PCR reads in MiXCR, keeping a single row per CDR3 protein. The table includes fewer than 650,000 distinct CDR3 sequences, more than 11% detected once. Sequencing was performed on blood. Receptors were obtained from a woman in her 30s with Graves' hyperthyroidism that later progressed to Graves' ophthalmopathy. CDR3s include the opening cysteine and the closing phenylalanine or tryptophan. The order of the fields is J gene, D gene, clone size, V gene, CDR3 length, CDR3 protein, CDR3 DNA. The D gene is left open where the match is weak. Not all rows give a size; the values are once, few, many and, for expanded clones, a class.

J: TRBJ1-5
D: NA
size: few
V: TRBV4-3
length: 16
CDR3: CASSQVWPPRGQPQHF
DNA: TGCGCCAGCAGCCAGGTATGGCCCCCCCGGGGTCAGCCCCAGCATTTT

J: TRBJ2-3
D: NA
size: NA
V: TRBV5-1
length: 14
CDR3: CASSFGQGSDTQYF
DNA: TGCGCCAGCAGCTTTGGGCAGGGTTCAGATACGCAGTATTTT

J: TRBJ2-7
D: NA
size: many
V: TRBV2
length: 13
CDR3: CASVPDVTYEQYF
DNA: TGTGCCAGCGTTCCGGACGTAACCTACGAGCAGTACTTC

J: TRBJ2-1
D: NA
size: NA
V: TRBV2
length: 14
CDR3: CASTQRGSYNEQFF
DNA: TGTGCCAGCACTCAAAGGGGGTCCTACAATGAGCAGTTCTTC

J: TRBJ1-3
D: TRBD1
size: many
V: TRBV2
length: 13
CDR3: CASRQGAGNTIYF
DNA: TGTGCCAGCAGACAGGGGGCAGGAAACACCATATATTTT

J: TRBJ1-1
D: NA
size: many
V: TRBV3-1
length: 11
CDR3: CASSQGGAAFF
DNA: TGTGCCAGCAGCCAAGGGGGGGCAGCTTTCTTT

J: TRBJ2-3
D: NA
size: few
V: TRBV7-8
length: 11
CDR3: CASLFTDTQYF
DNA: TGTGCCAGCCTCTTCACAGATACGCAGTATTTT

J: TRBJ1-4
D: NA
size: many
V: TRBV7-9
length: 11
CDR3: CASSPLQKLFF
DNA: TGTGCCAGCAGCCCTCTCCAAAAACTGTTTTTT

J: TRBJ2-3
D: NA
size: NA
V: TRBV4-2
length: 16
CDR3: CASSQEGPSSTDTQYF
DNA: TGTGCCAGCAGCCAAGAGGGACCTTCCTCCACAGATACGCAGTATTTT

J: TRBJ1-1
D: NA
size: many
V: TRBV10-3
length: 14
CDR3: CAISDRGVNTEAFF
DNA: TGTGCCATCAGCGACAGAGGGGTGAACACTGAAGCTTTCTTT

J: TRBJ2-1
D: TRBD2
size: many
V: TRBV2
length: 12
CDR3: CASILLGGEQFF
DNA: TGTGCCAGCATACTCCTCGGGGGGGAGCAGTTCTTC

J: TRBJ2-1
D: NA
size: many
V: TRBV2
length: 13
CDR3: CASSIQAGNEQFF
DNA: TGTGCCAGCAGTATACAGGCGGGCAATGAGCAGTTCTTC

J: TRBJ2-7
D: NA
size: few
V: TRBV28
length: 13
CDR3: CASTISSQYEQYF
DNA: TGTGCCAGCACCATTAGTAGCCAGTACGAGCAGTACTTC

J: TRBJ2-7
D: NA
size: many
V: TRBV2
length: 13
CDR3: CVVPGSGAYEQYF
DNA: TGTGTCGTCCCGGGGTCGGGGGCCTACGAGCAGTACTTC

J: TRBJ2-3
D: NA
size: NA
V: TRBV20-1
length: 15
CDR3: CSATPGGASTATQYF
DNA: TGCAGTGCTACTCCTGGGGGGGCTAGCACAGCTACGCAGTATTTT

J: TRBJ2-7
D: NA
size: many
V: TRBV30
length: 12
CDR3: CACGAPPGEQYF
DNA: TGTGCCTGTGGAGCACCGCCGGGTGAGCAGTACTTC

J: TRBJ2-6
D: NA
size: many
V: TRBV3-2
length: 17
CDR3: CASSHSTYLSGANVLTF
DNA: TGTGCCAGCAGCCATTCAACCTACCTCTCTGGGGCCAACGTCCTGACTTTC

J: TRBJ2-7
D: TRBD2
size: few
V: TRBV3-1
length: 17
CDR3: CASSPRLAAQRNYEQYF
DNA: TGTGCCAGCAGCCCTAGGCTAGCGGCGCAACGCAACTACGAGCAGTACTTC

J: TRBJ2-2
D: TRBD1
size: NA
V: TRBV5-1
length: 13
CDR3: CASRDRDTGELFF
DNA: TGCGCCAGCCGGGACAGGGATACCGGGGAGCTGTTTTTT

J: TRBJ2-1
D: TRBD2
size: many
V: TRBV19
length: 15
CDR3: CASSMGSGRGNEQFF
DNA: TGTGCCAGTAGTATGGGTAGCGGGAGAGGGAATGAGCAGTTCTTC

J: TRBJ2-1
D: NA
size: many
V: TRBV27
length: 15
CDR3: CASSARGTPYNEQFF
DNA: TGTGCCAGCAGTGCCAGGGGCACCCCGTACAATGAGCAGTTCTTC

J: TRBJ2-6
D: TRBD1
size: many
V: TRBV6-2/TRBV6-3
length: 20
CDR3: CASRPDRGDRAHSGANVLTF
DNA: TGTGCCAGCAGACCCGACCGGGGGGACAGGGCCCACTCTGGGGCCAACGTCCTGACTTTC

J: TRBJ2-1
D: NA
size: many
V: TRBV2
length: 15
CDR3: CASTVYGSSYNEQFF
DNA: TGTGCCAGCACGGTTTATGGAAGCTCCTACAATGAGCAGTTCTTC

J: TRBJ1-5
D: NA
size: NA
V: TRBV12-3/TRBV12-4
length: 15
CDR3: CASSLGGTDNQPQHF
DNA: TGTGCCAGCAGTTTAGGTGGCACAGACAATCAGCCCCAGCATTTT

J: TRBJ2-1
D: NA
size: many
V: TRBV20-1
length: 15
CDR3: CSARRQLSSYNEQFF
DNA: TGCAGTGCTAGGAGACAGTTGAGCTCCTACAATGAGCAGTTCTTC

J: TRBJ2-3
D: TRBD2
size: few
V: TRBV10-3
length: 16
CDR3: CAISPGLAGLTDTQYF
DNA: TGTGCCATCAGTCCCGGACTAGCGGGACTCACAGATACGCAGTATTTT

J: TRBJ1-2
D: TRBD1
size: many
V: TRBV29-1
length: 13
CDR3: CSVVGQGENGYTF
DNA: TGCAGCGTTGTAGGACAGGGGGAGAATGGCTACACCTTC

J: TRBJ1-5
D: TRBD1
size: many
V: TRBV7-9
length: 14
CDR3: CASSSGQGNQPQHF
DNA: TGTGCCAGCAGTTCGGGACAGGGCAATCAGCCCCAGCATTTT

J: TRBJ2-3
D: TRBD2
size: many
V: TRBV28
length: 16
CDR3: CASSLFAGGGTDTQYF
DNA: TGTGCCAGCAGTTTATTCGCGGGAGGAGGCACAGATACGCAGTATTTT

J: TRBJ1-2
D: NA
size: NA
V: TRBV6-1
length: 15
CDR3: CASSPDRTLRRGYTF
DNA: TGTGCCAGCAGTCCGGACAGAACCCTAAGACGTGGCTACACCTTC

J: TRBJ2-1
D: NA
size: few
V: TRBV12-3/TRBV12-4
length: 16
CDR3: CASSGIKAGTYNEQFF
DNA: TGTGCCAGCAGTGGTATCAAGGCGGGAACTTACAATGAGCAGTTCTTC

J: TRBJ1-3
D: NA
size: NA
V: TRBV5-1
length: 15
CDR3: CASGQDGLSGNTIYF
DNA: TGCGCCAGCGGCCAGGACGGACTCTCTGGAAACACCATATATTTT

J: TRBJ1-6
D: NA
size: many
V: TRBV20-1
length: 13
CDR3: CSAIVGLGSPLHF
DNA: TGCAGTGCTATTGTGGGGTTGGGTTCACCCCTCCACTTT